The 15 T cell receptor beta chains below come from one sample, sequenced in a study of human versus mouse CDR3 diversity and MHC coevolution. Some clones are missing from TCRdb's copy, which holds only in-frame ones; the method was immunoSEQ multiplex PCR. Of about 83,000 clones listed, just under 95% are singletons. The sequenced sample consisted of naive CD4+ T cells from blood. The subset is: CD45RO-negative CD62L-positive naive CD4 T cells. These receptor sequences come from a person aged 30 to 69 in good health.

This chain joins TRBV29-1 and TRBJ2-5; 7 bases agree with TRBD2. J gave up 2 bases and V 4 bases, and 10 bases lay outside the gene matches. This CDR3 is built from 15 residues. Germline loops: CDR1 SQVTM, CDR2 ANQGSEA. In DNA, the CDR3 is TGCAGCGTTGTAAGAGCTAGCGGCGTTCAAGAGACCCAGTACTTC. Amino acids: CSVVRASGVQETQYF.

The chain couples TRBV6-5 to TRBJ1-4; tentatively, D is TRBD1 (5 bases). Per the germline V gene, CDR1 is MNHEY and CDR2 is SVGAGI. V was cut by 4 bases and J by 0 bases, with 6 bases left in between. This CDR3 has 14 residues. CDR3 in amino acids: CASSSGATNEKLFF. In nucleotides, the CDR3 is TGTGCCAGCAGTTCGGGGGCAACTAATGAAAAACTGTTTTTT.

The chain links TRBV19 to TRBJ2-1, with 8 bases aligning to TRBD2. V shed 7 bases and J 4 bases; nucleotides not matched to a gene: 9. CDR3 length equals 15 residues. Per the germline V gene, CDR1 is LNHDA and CDR2 is SQIVND (reference sequence). The CDR3 sequence is CASTQVAGLYNEQFF. The CDR3 DNA sequence: TGTGCCAGTACTCAAGTAGCGGGGCTATACAATGAGCAGTTCTTC.

This chain joins TRBV6-1 and TRBJ2-5; 8 bases are a match to TRBD1. The end of the DNA fits TRBJ2-7 better, so the J call may be wrong. Looked up from germline, CDR1 is MNHNS and CDR2 is SASEGT. This CDR3 region has 13 residues. As DNA, the CDR3 is TGTGCCAGCACGGGACAGGCCTCCTACGAGCAGTACTTC. Residues: CASTGQASYEQYF.

The rearrangement links TRBV2 to TRBJ2-3; 8 bases are a match to TRBD1. The CDR3 is made up of 15 amino acids. V gave up 5 bases and J gave up 0 bases; unmatched junction bases: 4. Germline V lookup: CDR1 SNHLY, CDR2 FYNNEI. The CDR3 reads CASSMRTGSTDTQYF. CDR3 in DNA: TGTGCCAGCAGTATGAGGACAGGGAGCACAGATACGCAGTATTTT.

The J gene is TRBJ2-3, the V gene TRBV5-4, with 7 bases that match TRBD1. The germline V gene encodes CDR1 SGHNT and CDR2 YYREEE (reference sequence). The CDR3 loop spans 14 amino acids. The junction had 7 bases not matched to a gene; V was cut back by 6 bases and J by 3 bases. The CDR3 sequence is CASTSTGSTDTQYF. The CDR3 DNA follows: TGTGCCAGCACCTCGACAGGGTCAACAGATACGCAGTATTTT.

This clone was seen once. The chain carries TRBV15 and TRBJ2-1; 10 bases line up with TRBD2. CDR1 and CDR2 from the germline V gene are LNHNV and YYDKDF (reference sequence). The CDR3 extends over 15 amino acids. The ends lost 3 bases at V and 9 bases at J; junction bases unmatched: 8. The CDR3 coding sequence is TGTGCCACCAGCAGCCTAGCGGGAGTGTCGGGTGAGCAGTTCTTC. It yields the protein CATSSLAGVSGEQFF.

The chain has TRBV5-6 and TRBJ1-2, with D maybe TRBD1 (6 bases). Germline V gene data show CDR1 as SGHDT and CDR2 as YYEEEE. V lost 5 bases and J lost 0, with 17 bases in between. The CDR3 runs 16 residues. The CDR3 region is CASSSITGLANYGYTF. The CDR3 nucleotides read TGTGCCAGCAGTTCGATAACAGGGCTAGCTAACTATGGCTACACCTTC.

Remarks on this clone: Other DNA sequences in the sample encode the same CDR3. This chain joins TRBV4-2 and TRBJ2-1; 9 nucleotides line up with TRBD2. Per the germline V gene, CDR1 is LGHNA and CDR2 is YNFKEQ. Trimming took 1 base from V and 7 from J; bases not matched to a gene: 5. The CDR3 runs 15 residues. CDR3 sequence reads: CASSQVAGVINEQFF. CDR3 bases: TGTGCCAGCAGCCAAGTAGCGGGAGTGATAAATGAGCAGTTCTTC.

This clone was seen a handful of times. This rearrangement joins TRBV25-1 to TRBJ2-1; TRBD2 aligns across 11 bases. The CDR3 spans 15 residues. CDR1 MGHDK and CDR2 SYGVNS come from the germline V gene. The V and J ends lost 6 bases and 3 bases, in that order; junction bases with no gene match: 4. In DNA, the CDR3 is TGTGCCAGCAGGGGACTAGCGGAGAACTACAATGAGCAGTTCTTC. This sequence encodes CASRGLAENYNEQFF. Together with reference TRBV25-1 and TRBJ2-1, the CDR3 gives the full variable domain: EADIYQTPRYLVIGTGKKITLECSQTMGHDKMYWYQQDPGMELHLIHYSYGVNSTEKGDLSSESTVSRIRTEHFPLTLESARPSHTSQYLCASRGLAENYNEQFFGPGTRLTVL.

The chain combines TRBV9 with TRBJ1-1; 7 bases agree with TRBD1. The V segment lost 1 base and the J segment 0 bases; nucleotides outside the gene matches: 3. CDR1 is SGDLS, CDR2 YYNGEE, per germline. This CDR3 has 15 amino acids. The CDR3 nucleotides are TGTGCCAGCAGCGTACAGACAGGGCTGAACACTGAAGCTTTCTTT. Translation: CASSVQTGLNTEAFF.

V and J are TRBV18 and TRBJ2-7; D remains unclear. This CDR3 region has 13 residues. The V and J ends lost 4 bases and 7 bases respectively, with 14 bases between them. Germline loops: CDR1 KGHSH, CDR2 LQKENI. This chain's CDR3 is CASSQSRSLEQYF. CDR3 in DNA: TGTGCCAGCTCACAATCCAGGTCCCTAGAGCAGTACTTC.

This chain connects TRBV16 to TRBJ2-6; the D gene is possibly TRBD2 (7 bases). The CDR3 totals 18 residues. Germline CDR1 is KGHSY and CDR2 is FQNENV. Trimming removed 2 bases from V and 0 bases from J, with 14 bases in between. CDR3 nucleotides: TGTGCCAGCAGCCAACGGGGGGCCGGCGTCTCTGGGGCCAACGTCCTGACTTTC. This codes for CASSQRGAGVSGANVLTF.

This chain joins TRBV28 and TRBJ2-3; TRBD1 matches 7 bases. Germline V lookup: CDR1 MDHEN, CDR2 SYDVKM. Trimming removed 5 bases from V and 2 bases from J; junction bases left unmatched: 4. This CDR3 spans 14 amino acids. CDR3 sequence reads: CASSRDRSTDTQYF. DNA of the CDR3: TGTGCCAGCAGTCGGGACAGATCCACAGATACGCAGTATTTT.

CDR3 DNA: TGTGCCAGCAGCCCGGAGCGGATAGCCAAAAACATTCAGTACTTC. It codes for CASSPERIAKNIQYF. The chain carries TRBV7-8 and TRBJ2-4; maybe TRBD2 (5 bases). Germline V lookup: CDR1 SGHVS, CDR2 FQNEAQ. This CDR3 spans 15 amino acids. Deletions cut 5 bases from V and 0 bases from J, with 11 bases between.